The next 32 T cell receptor beta chains were all read from a single sample in a study of OX40 agonist ivuxolimab in advanced cancers. This table comes from immunoSEQ multiplex PCR, and its TCRdb copy is limited to in-frame clones, with some not included. The sample shows some 45,000 clones, approximately 86% of them seen only once. The sequenced sample was CD4+ or CD8+ T cells sorted from blood, obtained in a trial of the OX40 agonist ivuxolimab. Every receptor here comes from an adult with an advanced solid tumor such as melanoma, head and neck, liver or kidney cancer.

This clone was recorded once. The V gene is TRBV11-3, the J gene TRBJ2-1, with 7 bases identical to TRBD1. The CDR3 is 12 amino acids. J was trimmed by 8 bases and V by 5 bases; bases with no gene match: 3. Germline V gives CDR1 SGHNT, CDR2 YENEEA. The CDR3 spells CASSRQGDEQFF. Written as DNA, the CDR3 is TGTGCCAGCAGCAGGCAGGGGGATGAGCAGTTCTTC.

The CDR3 sequence is CASSLAQGQYEQYF. CDR3 sequence (DNA): TGTGCCAGCAGCTTAGCGCAGGGCCAGTACGAGCAGTACTTC. V is TRBV7-8 and J is TRBJ2-7; maybe TRBD1 (5 bases). In germline, CDR1 is SGHVS, CDR2 FQNEAQ. The CDR3 runs 14 residues. The V end lost 0 bases, the J end lost 4 bases, and 10 bases lay between the germline ends.

The chain combines TRBV11-3 with TRBJ2-2; D gene uncertain. There are 12 residues in the CDR3. Germline lookup yields CDR1 SGHNT and CDR2 YENEEA. With 7 bases removed from V and 6 bases from J, the gap between germline ends came to 9 bases. For the CDR3, the DNA is TGTGCCAGCAAGGATACTCCCGGGGAGCTGTTTTTT. Protein: CASKDTPGELFF.

V usage is TRBV2 and J usage is TRBJ2-1, with 7 bases matching TRBD1. Germline CDR1 SNHLY, CDR2 FYNNEI. This CDR3 spans 15 amino acids. Trimming removed 1 base from V and 7 bases from J; junction bases left unmatched: 7. The CDR3 DNA reads TGTGCCAGCAGTGAAGATCAGGGGGTGGTAAATGAGCAGTTCTTC. This translates into CASSEDQGVVNEQFF. Using reference TRBV2 and TRBJ2-1 for the parts outside the CDR3, the full variable domain is EPEVTQTPSHQVTQMGQEVILRCVPISNHLYFYWYRQILGQKVEFLVSFYNNEISEKSEIFDDQFSVERPDGSNFTLKIRSTKLEDSAMYFCASSEDQGVVNEQFFGPGTRLTVL.

The V and J genes are TRBV6-1 and TRBJ2-7, with D perhaps given as TRBD1 or TRBD2 (5 bases each). This CDR3 comprises 14 residues. Trimming left V 5 bases short and J 2 bases short, with 13 bases between. From germline, CDR1 is MNHNS and CDR2 SASEGT. The CDR3 DNA is TGTGCCAGCAGTCGCCGGGACGGACCCTACGAGCAGTACTTC. Amino acids: CASSRRDGPYEQYF.

This clone appeared once. The chain combines TRBV19 with TRBJ2-7, with TRBD2 as a possible D gene (5 bases). The V end was cut by 6 bases, the J end by 0 bases, with 18 bases between. CDR3 length: 16 amino acids. In germline, CDR1 is LNHDA, CDR2 SQIVND (reference sequence). CDR3 loop: CASSTLSGGPSYEQYF. The CDR3 bases are TGTGCCAGTAGCACCCTCTCTGGCGGGCCCTCCTACGAGCAGTACTTC.

The genes are TRBV11-2 and TRBJ1-2, with TRBD1 matching 12 bases. Germline V gene sequence: CDR1 SGHAT, CDR2 FQNNGV. This CDR3 is built from 15 residues. With V trimmed by 5 bases and J by 7 bases, 8 bases remained unmatched. The CDR3 protein is CASSAGTGGLGGYTF. DNA of the CDR3: TGTGCCAGCAGCGCCGGGACAGGGGGCTTAGGTGGCTACACCTTC.

The table lists this clone with a few counts. The CDR3 sequence: CASSPEGVTEAFF. As DNA, the CDR3 is TGTGCCAGCTCACCAGAGGGTGTCACTGAAGCTTTCTTT. This chain joins TRBV18 and TRBJ1-1; D unclear. V was pared by 2 bases and J by 4 bases, with 8 bases between. Germline-derived CDR1 and CDR2 are KGHSH and LQKENI. The CDR3 contains 13 residues.

This chain links TRBV29-1 with TRBJ2-3, with D possibly matching TRBD1 (5 bases). The CDR3 runs to 14 residues. CDR1 and CDR2 (germline): SQVTM, ANQGSEA. Trimming cost V 4 bases and J 2 bases, with 13 bases left between them. In nucleotides, the CDR3 is TGCAGCGTTGGGGGCAGGATTATCACAGATACGCAGTATTTT. Amino acid sequence: CSVGGRIITDTQYF.

The chain has TRBV28 and TRBJ1-4; D is perhaps TRBD1 (5 bases). The CDR3 is made up of 13 amino acids. Germline CDR1 and CDR2: MDHEN and SYDVKM. Trimming shortened V by 10 bases and J by 5 bases, and 14 bases separated the two germline ends. The CDR3 nucleotides read TGTGCCACCTTCACGGGGCTCAATGAAAAACTGTTTTTT. It specifies CATFTGLNEKLFF. Full variable domain (rest looked up from reference TRBV28 and TRBJ1-4): DVKVTQSSRYLVKRTGEKVFLECVQDMDHENMFWYRQDPGLGLRLIYFSYDVKMKEKGDIPEGYSVSREKKERFSLILESASTNQTSMYLCATFTGLNEKLFFGSGTQLSVL.

The V gene is TRBV6-1, the J gene TRBJ1-2, with D unresolved. With 0 bases removed from V and 4 bases from J, the gap between germline ends came to 9 bases. CDR3 length: 14 amino acids. Germline CDR1 MNHNS, CDR2 SASEGT. CDR3 in amino acids: CASSEAGGFYGYTF. The CDR3 DNA reads as TGTGCCAGCAGTGAAGCGGGCGGATTCTATGGCTACACCTTC.

The chain uses TRBV9 and TRBJ2-3; D is perhaps TRBD2 (7 bases). Germline-derived CDR1 and CDR2 are SGDLS and YYNGEE. Between the trimmed V and J ends, which lost 2 bases and 1 base, there was a span of 11 bases. The CDR3 extends over 15 amino acids. Here the CDR3 DNA reads TGTGCCAGCAGCGTTGGGGGGGCGGGCACAGATACGCAGTATTTT. This codes for CASSVGGAGTDTQYF. The entire variable domain, with the rest obtained from reference TRBV9 and TRBJ2-3, is as follows: DSGVTQTPKHLITATGQRVTLRCSPRSGDLSVYWYQQSLDQGLQFLIQYYNGEERAKGNILERFSAQQFPDLHSELNLSSLELGDSALYFCASSVGGAGTDTQYFGPGTRLTVL.

The chain employs TRBV6-6 and TRBJ1-2, with a possible D match to TRBD1 (5 bases). This CDR3 region has 13 residues. V lost 5 bases, J lost 3 bases, and 10 bases lay in between. From germline, CDR1 is MNHNY and CDR2 SVGAGI (reference sequence). The CDR3 is CASSATGDYGYTF. CDR3 sequence (DNA): TGTGCCAGCAGTGCTACAGGAGACTATGGCTACACCTTC.

The genes are TRBV11-1 and TRBJ2-3; 11 nucleotides line up with TRBD2. CDR3 size: 15 residues. V was clipped by 5 bases and J by 1 base; unmatched bases: 2. Germline assignment: CDR1 SGHAT and CDR2 FQDESV (reference sequence). The CDR3 bases are TGTGCCAGCAGCAAGGGACTAGCGGGCACAGATACGCAGTATTTT. Its translation: CASSKGLAGTDTQYF.

The CDR3 here is CASSLTGFIGYTF. The CDR3 DNA reads TGCGCCAGCAGCTTGACAGGATTTATTGGCTACACCTTC. The chain carries TRBV5-1 and TRBJ1-2; a possible D gene is TRBD1 (5 bases). V was trimmed by 1 base and J by 7 bases, leaving 11 bases between them. The germline V gene has CDR1 SGHRS and CDR2 YFSETQ. The CDR3 consists of 13 residues.

The chain uses TRBV7-8 and TRBJ1-5; D ambiguous. From germline, CDR1 is SGHVS and CDR2 FQNEAQ. Trimming took off 5 bases at V and 0 bases at J, with 14 bases between the two ends. The CDR3 length is 16 residues. Here the CDR3 reads CASSPPATHSNQPQHF. CDR3 sequence (DNA): TGTGCCAGCAGCCCCCCCGCTACTCATAGCAATCAGCCCCAGCATTTT.

The V and J genes are TRBV5-8 and TRBJ1-6; weak D call: TRBD1 (6 bases). The ends were cut back, 4 bases at V and 7 bases at J, with 12 bases in the middle. The CDR3 has 14 amino acids. CDR1 SGHTS and CDR2 YDEGEE come from the germline V gene. DNA of the CDR3: TGTGCCAGCAGCCCCCGCAGGGGAAATTCACCCCTCCACTTT. Protein product: CASSPRRGNSPLHF.

The chain employs TRBV5-1 and TRBJ2-7; D assignment may be TRBD1 or TRBD2 (6 bases each). There are 16 residues in the CDR3. Trimming shortened V by 4 bases and J by 5 bases, and 22 bases separated the two germline ends. Germline CDR1 and CDR2: SGHRS and YFSETQ. DNA of the CDR3: TGCGCCAGCAGCCCCGGGTGGGGGGCAGTCGGGAACGAGCAGTACTTC. This gives the protein CASSPGWGAVGNEQYF.

The chain has TRBV6-1 and TRBJ2-6, with TRBD1 matching 7 bases. The germline V gene has CDR1 MNHNS and CDR2 SASEGT. The junction had 3 bases not matched to a gene; V was cut back by 7 bases and J by 0 bases. This CDR3 is 15 amino acids long. The CDR3 coding sequence is TGTGCCAGCAATAACAGGGGCTCTGGGGCCAACGTCCTGACTTTC. It translates to CASNNRGSGANVLTF.

CDR3 nucleotide sequence: TGTGCCAGCAGGCGGGCTGATTCCTATAATTCACCCCTCCACTTT. Translation: CASRRADSYNSPLHF. The chain has TRBV6-5 and TRBJ1-6; D gene uncertain. Germline CDR1 reads MNHEY; CDR2 reads SVGAGI. There are 15 residues in the CDR3. V was trimmed by 6 bases and J by 1 base, leaving 10 bases between them.

The chain employs TRBV28 and TRBJ1-1, with 7 bases lining up with TRBD1. V was clipped by 2 bases and J by 5 bases; unmatched bases: 14. The CDR3 contains 17 residues. The germline CDR1 and CDR2 sequences are MDHEN and SYDVKM. The CDR3 DNA follows: TGTGCCAGCAGTTTACCCCGGACAGGCGGGGGAAAAACTGAAGCTTTCTTT. This gives the protein CASSLPRTGGGKTEAFF.

The gene calls are TRBV28 and TRBJ2-7; 8 positions match TRBD1. Germline-derived CDR1 and CDR2 are MDHEN and SYDVKM. After removal of 6 bases from V and 3 bases from J, the junction contained 7 bases not matched to a gene. The CDR3 is 14 residues long. CDR3 in DNA: TGTGCCAGCAGCCACCGGGACAGGAACTACGAGCAGTACTTC. Translating it yields CASSHRDRNYEQYF.

This rearrangement joins TRBV14 to TRBJ1-3, with a tentative D call TRBD1 (5 bases). Germline V CDR1 and CDR2: SGHDN, FVKESK. V was cut by 4 bases and J by 4 bases, with 11 bases left in between. The CDR3 is made up of 14 amino acids. CDR3 residues: CASSRGLSGNTIYF. The CDR3, as DNA: TGTGCCAGCAGCCGGGGCCTATCCGGAAACACCATATATTTT.

J is TRBJ1-3 and V is TRBV9; a possible D gene is TRBD1 (5 bases). V was cut by 4 bases and J by 4 bases, with 9 bases left in between. CDR1 is SGDLS and CDR2 is YYNGEE in the germline V gene. This CDR3 is 13 amino acids long. This chain's CDR3 is CASSPRQGNTIYF. CDR3 coding DNA: TGTGCCAGCAGCCCACGACAGGGAAACACCATATATTTT.

The J gene is TRBJ2-3, the V gene TRBV18; possible D gene TRBD2, 5 bases. Per the germline V gene, CDR1 is KGHSH and CDR2 is LQKENI. Trimming took 1 base from V and 1 from J, leaving 6 bases between them. The CDR3 totals 14 residues. CDR3 region: CASSPRERTDTQYF. In DNA, the CDR3 is TGTGCCAGCTCACCACGGGAGCGCACAGATACGCAGTATTTT.

In this sample, this clone turned up once. The chain is built from TRBV6-5 and TRBJ1-2; D is unresolved. CDR1 and CDR2 from the germline V gene are MNHEY and SVGAGI. The CDR3 is 14 residues long. Trimming shortened V by 0 bases and J by 4 bases, and 9 bases separated the two germline ends. The CDR3 protein is CASSYSAYSYGYTF. CDR3 in DNA: TGTGCCAGCAGTTACTCGGCCTATTCCTATGGCTACACCTTC.

The chain employs TRBV14 and TRBJ2-1, with 7 bases lining up with TRBD2. J gave up 0 bases and V 8 bases, and 4 bases lay outside the gene matches. The CDR3 spans 14 residues. Germline V CDR1 and CDR2: SGHDN, FVKESK. The DNA for the CDR3 is TGTGCCAGCTCCCTAGCGGTCTCCTACAATGAGCAGTTCTTC. It specifies CASSLAVSYNEQFF.

The chain joins TRBV7-9 to TRBJ1-5; D remains unclear. Deletions cut 1 base from V and 7 bases from J, with 5 bases between. This CDR3 region has 12 residues. CDR1 SEHNR and CDR2 FQNEAQ come from the germline V gene (reference sequence). CDR3 in DNA: TGTGCCAGCAGCTTAGGCGAACAGCCCCAGCATTTT. This encodes CASSLGEQPQHF. Supplemented by reference TRBV7-9 and TRBJ1-5, the full variable domain reads DTGVSQNPRHKITKRGQNVTFRCDPISEHNRLYWYRQTLGQGPEFLTYFQNEAQLEKSRLLSDRFSAERPKGSFSTLEIQRTEQGDSAMYLCASSLGEQPQHFGDGTRLSIL.

The chain carries TRBV7-3 and TRBJ2-7; D is unresolved. Germline V gene data show CDR1 as SGHTA and CDR2 as FQGTGA. The CDR3 spans 12 residues. Trimming removed 5 bases from V and 5 bases from J, with 10 bases in between. The CDR3 here is CASSPELDEQYF. The CDR3 region has the DNA TGTGCCAGCAGCCCAGAGCTGGACGAGCAGTACTTC. The full variable domain, rest sourced from reference TRBV7-3 and TRBJ2-7, is GAGVSQTPSNKVTEKGKYVELRCDPISGHTALYWYRQSLGQGPEFLIYFQGTGAADDSGLPNDRFFAVRPEGSVSTLKIQRTERGDSAVYLCASSPELDEQYFGPGTRLTVT.

The rearrangement links TRBV10-3 to TRBJ2-1; TRBD2 agrees at 11 bases. CDR3 size: 16 residues. Looked up from germline, CDR1 is ENHRY and CDR2 is SYGVKD. Losses at the gene ends were 2 bases for V and 6 bases for J; bases not matched to a gene: 6. In nucleotides, the CDR3 is TGTGCCATCAGTGAGCCACTAGCGGGAGAAATCAATGAGCAGTTCTTC. Translating it yields CAISEPLAGEINEQFF.

The rearrangement uses TRBV6-1 and TRBJ2-3, with D hard to call. CDR1 MNHNS and CDR2 SASEGT come from the germline V gene. V was shortened by 8 bases and J by 1 base, with 4 bases between the two germline ends. This CDR3 region has 11 residues. CDR3 nucleotide sequence: TGTGCCAGCGGGGGCACAGATACGCAGTATTTT. This translates into CASGGTDTQYF.

In DNA, the CDR3 is TGTGCCAGCAGCCCCCGACAGGGTAGGAACACTGAAGCTTTCTTT. Translating it yields CASSPRQGRNTEAFF. The chain employs TRBV11-2 and TRBJ1-1, with 7 bases that match TRBD1. The J segment lost 1 base and the V segment lost 5 bases, leaving 7 bases of the junction unmatched. Germline V gene sequence: CDR1 SGHAT, CDR2 FQNNGV. The CDR3 sequence is 15 residues long.